This T cell receptor beta chain was captured in a study of identical twins. Study-level findings and limits: Invariant populations such as MAIT and iNKT cells could partly muddle zero-insertion analyses.

This clonotype was counted at least ten times. Antigen unknown. TCRdb analysed the 5' RACE reads with MiXCR anew, one entry per CDR3 protein. The table shows approximately 410,000 distinct CDR3 sequences, with approximately 17% occurring only once. The CDR3 contains 12 residues. The germline CDR1 and CDR2 sequences are MDHEN and SYDVKM. V lost 3 bases and J 1 base, leaving 3 bases between the germline ends. The chain has TRBV28 and TRBJ1-1, with D hard to call. This TCR derives from a man aged 45 to 65 in good health. The specimen was naive T cells sorted from blood. The DNA of the CDR3 is TGTGCCAGCAGTTTCTGGAACACTGAAGCTTTCTTT. This translates into CASSFWNTEAFF.